This passage covers 30 T cell receptor beta chains from one sample sequenced in a study of blood T cell repertoires in COVID-19. Some clones are missing from TCRdb's copy, which holds only in-frame ones; the method was immunoSEQ multiplex PCR. The sample yields 140,000 to 150,000 clones, about 87% seen once. Sequencing input: peripheral blood. The receptors were gathered from a human donor in a cohort sampled during active COVID-19.

The rearrangement uses TRBV10-3 and TRBJ1-4; D might be TRBD1 (5 bases). Trimming removed 7 bases from V and 6 bases from J, with 12 bases in between. The germline V gene has CDR1 ENHRY and CDR2 SYGVKD. The CDR3 totals 13 residues. The CDR3 sequence: CAIKGKEDEKLFF. CDR3 bases: TGTGCCATCAAGGGGAAAGAAGATGAAAAACTGTTTTTT.

This chain joins TRBV27 and TRBJ1-1; the D is unclear. Germline-derived CDR1 and CDR2 are MNHEY and SMNVEV (reference sequence). The CDR3 totals 14 residues. Between the trimmed V and J ends, which lost 5 bases and 1 base, there was a span of 11 bases. As DNA, the CDR3 is TGTGCCAGCAGTCCGGGATCACAGAACACTGAAGCTTTCTTT. As protein: CASSPGSQNTEAFF.

This clone was seen a single time. CDR3 region: CASSGQGVYGYTF. CDR3 in DNA: TGCGCCAGCAGTGGACAGGGGGTTTATGGCTACACCTTC. The V call is TRBV5-1, the J call TRBJ1-2, with 10 bases aligning to TRBD1. After removal of 5 bases from V and 5 bases from J, the junction contained 3 bases not matched to a gene. CDR1 and CDR2 (germline): SGHRS, YFSETQ. The CDR3 spans 13 residues.

J is TRBJ1-1 and V is TRBV5-6, with D possibly TRBD1 on 6 matching bases. The V end lost 6 bases, the J end lost 1 base, and 13 bases lay between the germline ends. This CDR3 comprises 14 residues. Germline V lookup: CDR1 SGHDT, CDR2 YYEEEE. The CDR3 here is CASNWGGPNTEAFF. The CDR3 DNA sequence: TGTGCCAGCAACTGGGGGGGCCCGAACACTGAAGCTTTCTTT.

V is TRBV24-1 and J is TRBJ2-3; 7 nucleotides agree with TRBD2. CDR3 length: 15 residues. The V gene's germline CDR1 is KGHDR and CDR2 SFDVKD. V gave up 4 bases and J gave up 3 bases; unmatched junction bases: 6. The CDR3 DNA sequence: TGTGCCACCAGTGAAGGGGCGGGAGAAACAGATACGCAGTATTTT. The encoded protein is CATSEGAGETDTQYF.

The J gene is TRBJ2-7, the V gene TRBV4-3; D perhaps matches TRBD2 (5 bases). This CDR3 has 13 residues. V was pared by 0 bases and J by 6 bases, with 9 bases between. Germline-derived CDR1 and CDR2 are LGHNA and YSLEER. The CDR3 spells CASSQDIGGEQYF. The CDR3 nucleotides read TGCGCCAGCAGCCAAGATATCGGAGGCGAGCAGTACTTC.

The chain couples TRBV6-5 to TRBJ1-2; 8 bases fit TRBD1. V lost 5 bases, J lost 6 bases, and 8 bases stayed unmatched. Looked up from germline, CDR1 is MNHEY and CDR2 is SVGAGI. CDR3 length: 14 amino acids. The CDR3 DNA follows: TGTGCCAGCAGTAAACAGACAGGGGAAGATGGCTACACCTTC. It yields the protein CASSKQTGEDGYTF.

The CDR3, as DNA: TGTGCCAGCAGCTTACGGAGGGGCGGAAGCTATGGCTACACCTTC. Protein: CASSLRRGGSYGYTF. The rearrangement links TRBV7-2 to TRBJ1-2, with a tentative D call TRBD1 (5 bases). Germline values: CDR1 SGHTA, CDR2 FQGNSA. Trimming took off 2 bases at V and 4 bases at J, with 14 bases between the two ends. This CDR3 is 15 amino acids long.

This sequence joins TRBV24-1 and TRBJ2-2; 14 nucleotides align to TRBD2. Germline CDR1 reads KGHDR; CDR2 reads SFDVKD. V lost 2 bases and J lost 5; bases outside the gene matches: 0. The CDR3 has 16 amino acids. CDR3 DNA: TGTGCCACCAGTGATTGGACTAGCGGGAGGACCGGGGAGCTGTTTTTT. It encodes CATSDWTSGRTGELFF.

This sequence joins TRBV12-3 or TRBV12-4 and TRBJ1-1, with 8 bases that match TRBD1. This CDR3 is built from 13 residues. Trimming cost V 5 bases and J 5 bases; bases outside gene matches: 4. CDR3 coding DNA: TGTGCCAGCAGTCCTCAGGGGGCAACTGAAGCTTTCTTT. Its protein is CASSPQGATEAFF.

V usage is TRBV12-3 or TRBV12-4 and J usage is TRBJ1-3, with D unresolved. This CDR3 has 13 amino acids. V was shortened by 3 bases and J by 4 bases, with 7 bases between the two germline ends. The CDR3 DNA is TGTGCCAGCAGTTTCCGGGAAGGAAACACCATATATTTT. Its translation is CASSFREGNTIYF.

J is TRBJ2-1 and V is TRBV7-2; D may be TRBD2 (6 bases). Per germline, CDR1 SGHTA and CDR2 FQGNSA. This CDR3 spans 14 amino acids. V was cut by 5 bases and J by 1 base, with 9 bases left in between. CDR3 protein: CASSLGGSYNEQFF. In nucleotides, the CDR3 is TGTGCCAGCAGCCTTGGGGGGTCCTACAATGAGCAGTTCTTC.

The chain couples TRBV6-2 or TRBV6-3 to TRBJ2-6; 10 bases are shared with TRBD1. The germline gives CDR1 MNHEY, CDR2 SVGEGT. The CDR3 is 16 residues long. Unmatched junction bases numbered 0, after V lost 4 bases and J lost 0 bases. This CDR3 is CASSWDRGSGANVLTF. CDR3 nucleotides: TGTGCCAGCAGTTGGGACAGGGGCTCTGGGGCCAACGTCCTGACTTTC.

The genes are TRBV7-2 and TRBJ2-6; D is unclear. Trimming pared 4 bases from V and 2 bases from J, leaving 6 bases between. This CDR3 has 14 residues. Germline CDR1 reads SGHTA; CDR2 reads FQGNSA. CDR3 DNA sequence: TGTGCCAGCAGCTCCTCTCCTGGGGCCAACGTCCTGACTTTC. Protein product: CASSSSPGANVLTF.

This chain uses TRBV7-9 with TRBJ1-2; TRBD1 agrees at 7 bases. The CDR3 covers 14 residues. The V gene's germline CDR1 is SEHNR and CDR2 FQNEAQ (reference sequence). After removal of 2 bases from V and 8 bases from J, the junction contained 8 bases not matched to a gene. CDR3 in amino acids: CASSLSDRVGGYTF. In nucleotides, the CDR3 is TGTGCCAGCAGCTTATCAGACAGGGTGGGCGGCTACACCTTC.

The J gene is TRBJ1-2, the V gene TRBV19; D unclear. The germline V and J ends were trimmed by 3 bases and 8 bases, with 13 bases remaining between them. The CDR3 totals 13 residues. The V gene's germline CDR1 is LNHDA and CDR2 SQIVND (reference sequence). CDR3 amino acids: CASSIRGAEGYTF. The CDR3 DNA is TGTGCCAGTAGTATCCGAGGTGCGGAAGGCTACACCTTC.

The rearrangement uses TRBV19 and TRBJ1-5; weak D call: TRBD1 (5 bases). This CDR3 contains 13 residues. V was trimmed by 3 bases and J by 5 bases, leaving 8 bases between them. Germline V lookup: CDR1 LNHDA, CDR2 SQIVND (reference sequence). CDR3 coding DNA: TGTGCCAGTAGTATCGGGACTCATCAGCCCCAGCATTTT. It yields the protein CASSIGTHQPQHF.

This clone occurred a few times. This sequence joins TRBV28 and TRBJ2-3; 8 bases fit TRBD1. This CDR3 spans 13 amino acids. Germline V gives CDR1 MDHEN, CDR2 SYDVKM. The ends lost 4 bases at V and 10 bases at J; junction bases unmatched: 7. CDR3 bases: TGTGCCAGCAGTTCTCTGGACAGGGTGGCGCAGTATTTT. This codes for CASSSLDRVAQYF.

The rearrangement uses TRBV7-2 and TRBJ1-2; TRBD1 is a possible D gene (5 bases). Germline CDR1 reads SGHTA; CDR2 reads FQGNSA. This CDR3 contains 13 residues. Trimming removed 1 base at V and 7 bases at J, with 10 bases between. The CDR3, as DNA: TGTGCCAGCAGCTTAGTCTCAGGGTCTGGCTACACCTTC. It translates to CASSLVSGSGYTF.

The chain uses TRBV11-3 and TRBJ2-1; 7 nucleotides match TRBD2. CDR3 length: 19 residues. V gave up 4 bases and J gave up 5 bases; unmatched junction bases: 20. Per germline, CDR1 SGHNT and CDR2 YENEEA. CDR3 region: CASSSLFWGEGLSDNEQFF. CDR3 sequence (DNA): TGTGCCAGCAGCTCTCTATTTTGGGGGGAGGGATTAAGCGACAATGAGCAGTTCTTC.

This rearrangement joins TRBV5-5 to TRBJ2-5; TRBD1 might be the D (6 bases). Germline V gives CDR1 SGHKS, CDR2 YYEKEE (reference sequence). Trimming took off 4 bases at V and 1 base at J, with 11 bases between the two ends. This CDR3 comprises 14 residues. The CDR3 sequence: CASSGGQIQETQYF. The DNA of the CDR3 is TGTGCCAGCAGCGGGGGACAAATCCAAGAGACCCAGTACTTC.

A single count supports this clone. V usage is TRBV18 and J usage is TRBJ2-2; maybe TRBD1 (5 bases). V lost 1 base to trimming and J lost 5 bases, with 14 bases between them. The CDR3 contains 16 residues. The germline V gene encodes CDR1 KGHSH and CDR2 LQKENI. The CDR3 bases are TGTGCCAGCTCACCACGCGACAGCCATTTAACCGGGGAGCTGTTTTTT. Its protein is CASSPRDSHLTGELFF.

This rearrangement joins TRBV12-5 to TRBJ1-2; 10 bases map to TRBD1. V was clipped by 4 bases and J by 6 bases; unmatched bases: 8. The CDR3 extends over 15 amino acids. Germline-derived CDR1 and CDR2 are LGHNT and FRNRAP. CDR3 in DNA: TGTGCTAGTGGTTCATCCGGGACAGGGGCCCATGGCTACACCTTC. This gives the protein CASGSSGTGAHGYTF.

The CDR3 coding sequence is TGTGCCAGCAGTCGGACAGGCTATAACACTGAAGCTTTCTTT. It specifies CASSRTGYNTEAFF. The V gene is TRBV6-6, the J gene TRBJ1-1; TRBD1 agrees at 7 bases. Germline V gene data show CDR1 as MNHNY and CDR2 as SVGAGI (reference sequence). The V gene end was trimmed by 5 bases and the J gene end by 2 bases; junction bases not matched to a gene: 5. There are 14 residues in the CDR3.

This rearrangement joins TRBV5-1 to TRBJ1-1, with D possibly TRBD1 on 6 matching bases. Germline CDR1 and CDR2: SGHRS and YFSETQ. The CDR3 runs to 13 residues. V was clipped by 2 bases and J by 10 bases, with 15 bases between them. The CDR3 nucleotides read TGCGCCAGCAGCTTAGAGACAGGTTCTGGAGCTTTCTTT. This encodes CASSLETGSGAFF.

The chain has TRBV10-3 and TRBJ2-7; 12 bases agree with TRBD2. The CDR3 extends over 15 amino acids. CDR1 is ENHRY and CDR2 is SYGVKD in the germline V gene. V dropped 11 bases and J dropped 5; count of bases not matched to a gene: 13. CDR3 bases: TGTGCCGCAGGAAGGGCTAGCGGGAGGGGAGACGAGCAGTACGTC. It encodes CAAGRASGRGDEQYV.

The chain employs TRBV18 and TRBJ2-5; D is ambiguous. The CDR3 runs 13 residues. Germline CDR1 and CDR2: KGHSH and LQKENI. V was cut by 6 bases and J by 1 base, with 9 bases left in between. CDR3 nucleotide sequence: TGTGCCAGCTCCCTACCGGTCCAAGAGACCCAGTACTTC. Encoded protein: CASSLPVQETQYF.

The chain combines TRBV18 with TRBJ2-7; 9 nucleotides agree with TRBD1. Germline V gene data show CDR1 as KGHSH and CDR2 as LQKENI. Trimming removed 0 bases from V and 4 bases from J; junction bases left unmatched: 10. This CDR3 has 17 residues. The CDR3 is CASSPPEAGTGFYEQYF. Here the CDR3 DNA reads TGTGCCAGCTCACCACCGGAAGCCGGGACAGGGTTTTACGAGCAGTACTTC.

The gene calls are TRBV25-1 and TRBJ1-2, with TRBD1 identical over 12 bases. This CDR3 has 18 amino acids. The V gene's germline CDR1 is MGHDK and CDR2 SYGVNS. Trimming at V came to 2 bases and at J to 5 bases, leaving 12 bases not matched to a gene. CDR3 in amino acids: CASSEDFPGQGARYGYTF. The CDR3 region has the DNA TGTGCCAGCAGTGAAGATTTCCCGGGACAGGGGGCAAGATATGGCTACACCTTC.

The V gene is TRBV24-1, the J gene TRBJ1-2; 8 bases line up with TRBD1. V dropped 7 bases and J dropped 10; count of bases not matched to a gene: 10. This CDR3 has 13 residues. In germline, CDR1 is KGHDR, CDR2 SFDVKD. The DNA of the CDR3 is TGTGCCACCAGGGGACAGGCGATAGGCGACTACACCTTC. Its translation is CATRGQAIGDYTF.